The sequence of this T cell receptor (beta chain) was determined in a study of T cell repertoires and HLA-DP antigens. V lost 0 bases, J lost 5 bases, and 8 bases stayed unmatched. The CDR3 length is 17 residues. Per the germline V gene, CDR1 is SGHRS and CDR2 is YFSETQ. For this clone: The antigen is undetermined.

Assay used: immunoSEQ multiplex PCR; TCRdb lists only in-frame clones, some missing. Of fewer than 75,000 clones in the sample, about four fifths were seen once. The rearrangement links TRBV5-1 to TRBJ2-1, with TRBD2 matching 10 bases. The sequence was obtained from a man aged 55 to 70 in good health and CMV-seronegative. Sequencing used CD4+ T cells from PBMCs. In DNA form, the CDR3 reads TGCGCCAGCAGCTTGGCCCCCGGGAGCGGGGGGGACAATGAGCAGTTCTTC. Amino acid sequence: CASSLAPGSGGDNEQFF.